Following are 16 T cell receptor beta chains from one sample sequenced in a study of control samples from healthy donors and cancer patients. Clones were sequenced by immunoSEQ multiplex PCR, and TCRdb holds only the in-frame ones, with some missing. The profile shows tens of thousands of clones, around 85% of them singletons. The sequenced sample consisted of PBMCs. These receptors all come from a man aged 70 or older with lung cancer.

The CDR3 sequence: CASQPPGQGMYEQYF. DNA of the CDR3: TGTGCCAGCCAACCACCGGGACAGGGTATGTACGAGCAGTACTTC. V gene TRBV28 combines with J gene TRBJ2-7; 9 nucleotides agree with TRBD1. The CDR3 is made up of 15 amino acids. The V gene's germline CDR1 is MDHEN and CDR2 SYDVKM. Trimming took 8 bases from V and 4 from J; bases not matched to a gene: 12.

V and J are TRBV5-1 and TRBJ1-1; D ambiguous. Looked up from germline, CDR1 is SGHRS and CDR2 is YFSETQ. The V and J ends lost 4 bases and 0 bases respectively, with 10 bases between them. This CDR3 is 14 amino acids long. Written as DNA, the CDR3 is TGCGCCAGCAGCGGCCACGGGATGAACACTGAAGCTTTCTTT. Its protein product is CASSGHGMNTEAFF.

The CDR3 coding sequence is TGTGCCAGCAGCTTATACAGAACGAACACTGAAGCTTTCTTT. It translates to CASSLYRTNTEAFF. The gene calls are TRBV7-8 and TRBJ1-1; D remains unclear. The V gene's germline CDR1 is SGHVS and CDR2 FQNEAQ. The CDR3 consists of 14 residues. Deletions cut 2 bases from V and 1 base from J, with 8 bases between.

In this sample, this clone turned up once. As DNA, the CDR3 is TGTGCCAGCAGTAACCCGGGGGTCGGGGGGGAGGAGACCCAGTACTTC. Translated: CASSNPGVGGEETQYF. The chain has TRBV27 and TRBJ2-5; 8 bases are shared with TRBD2. CDR1 is MNHEY, CDR2 SMNVEV, per germline (reference sequence). V trimming: 5 bases; J trimming: 5 bases; junction bases outside the gene matches: 13. The CDR3 consists of 16 residues.

The chain links TRBV13 to TRBJ2-7, with no clear D. The CDR3 is made up of 13 amino acids. Trimming left V 3 bases short and J 6 bases short, with 12 bases between. In germline, CDR1 is PRHDT, CDR2 FYEKMQ (reference sequence). The CDR3 bases are TGTGCCAGCAGCTTGCGAGTGGTGGGCGAGCAGTACTTC. This encodes CASSLRVVGEQYF.

The chain employs TRBV9 and TRBJ2-7, with D maybe TRBD1 (6 bases). Between the trimmed V and J ends, which lost 3 bases and 6 bases, there was a span of 19 bases. Germline CDR1 is SGDLS and CDR2 is YYNGEE. The CDR3 has 15 residues. CDR3 region: CASSAIGTRSTEQYF. In nucleotides, the CDR3 is TGTGCCAGCAGCGCTATCGGGACACGCTCCACCGAGCAGTACTTC.

About this clone itself: This CDR3 is also generated by other DNA sequences in the sample. The chain recombines TRBV2 with TRBJ2-7; 10 bases fit TRBD1. The CDR3 is 13 residues long. Germline values: CDR1 SNHLY, CDR2 FYNNEI. Trimming removed 5 bases from V and 4 bases from J; junction bases left unmatched: 2. CDR3 nucleotides: TGTGCCAGCAGTCGACAGGGGGCTTACGAGCAGTACTTC. Translation: CASSRQGAYEQYF.

The V gene is TRBV19, the J gene TRBJ1-5, with a possible D match to TRBD1 (6 bases). Between the trimmed V and J ends, which lost 2 bases and 7 bases, there was a span of 15 bases. Germline values: CDR1 LNHDA, CDR2 SQIVND (reference sequence). The CDR3 totals 15 residues. The CDR3 sequence is CASSISRGGGQPQHF. CDR3 coding DNA: TGTGCCAGTAGTATATCGAGGGGGGGCGGCCAGCCCCAGCATTTT. The full variable domain, its missing parts supplied by reference TRBV19 and TRBJ1-5, is DGGITQSPKYLFRKEGQNVTLSCEQNLNHDAMYWYRQDPGQGLRLIYYSQIVNDFQKGDIAEGYSVSREKKESFPLTVTSAQKNPTAFYLCASSISRGGGQPQHFGDGTRLSIL.

V usage is TRBV7-8 and J usage is TRBJ1-2, with D maybe TRBD1 (5 bases). The germline V gene encodes CDR1 SGHVS and CDR2 FQNEAQ. The CDR3 spans 14 residues. V was shortened by 0 bases and J by 4 bases, with 9 bases between the two germline ends. The CDR3 here is CASSLAQGGYGYTF. The CDR3 DNA is TGTGCCAGCAGCTTAGCGCAGGGAGGCTATGGCTACACCTTC.

The chain links TRBV11-2 to TRBJ2-6; possibly TRBD1 for D (5 bases). Trimming took off 2 bases at V and 3 bases at J, with 20 bases between the two ends. The CDR3 totals 19 residues. Germline CDR1 is SGHAT and CDR2 is FQNNGV. CDR3 nucleotide sequence: TGTGCCAGCAGCTTATCCCAGGGCCCCTTATGGGGTGGGGCCAACGTCCTGACTTTC. Amino acid sequence: CASSLSQGPLWGGANVLTF.

V and J are TRBV6-5 and TRBJ2-3; D gene uncertain. The germline V and J ends were trimmed by 1 base and 4 bases, with 9 bases remaining between them. The CDR3 totals 14 residues. CDR1 is MNHEY and CDR2 is SVGAGI in the germline V gene. In DNA form, the CDR3 reads TGTGCCAGCAGTTACTTGCGACGGGCAGATACGCAGTATTTT. Translating gives CASSYLRRADTQYF.

The chain is built from TRBV11-2 and TRBJ2-1; weak D call: TRBD2 (7 bases). The germline gives CDR1 SGHAT, CDR2 FQNNGV. Trimming removed 1 base from V and 0 bases from J, with 13 bases in between. The CDR3 is made up of 17 amino acids. Here the CDR3 DNA reads TGTGCCAGCAGCTTAGTGCGGGGGCTTAGCTCCTACAATGAGCAGTTCTTC. Protein: CASSLVRGLSSYNEQFF.

This clone was seen once. The chain combines TRBV2 with TRBJ2-1; 12 positions agree with TRBD2. Per germline, CDR1 SNHLY and CDR2 FYNNEI. V was clipped by 4 bases and J by 0 bases; unmatched bases: 10. This CDR3 has 19 amino acids. CDR3 region: CASSVRWLAGGSSYNEQFF. Written as DNA, the CDR3 is TGTGCCAGCAGTGTACGTTGGCTAGCGGGGGGGAGCTCCTACAATGAGCAGTTCTTC.

J is TRBJ1-6 and V is TRBV29-1; 8 bases line up with TRBD1. This CDR3 contains 13 residues. Trimming at V came to 8 bases and at J to 7 bases, leaving 7 bases not matched to a gene. CDR1 is SQVTM and CDR2 is ANQGSEA in the germline V gene. CDR3 in DNA: TGCAGCACCTCGACAGGGGTGAATTCACCCCTCCACTTT. Its protein product is CSTSTGVNSPLHF.

The chain combines TRBV6-2 or TRBV6-3 with TRBJ2-3; D tentatively reads TRBD1 or TRBD2 (6 bases each). V was shortened by 6 bases and J by 11 bases, with 12 bases between the two germline ends. Per germline, CDR1 MNHEY and CDR2 SVGEGT. This CDR3 contains 11 residues. CDR3 loop: CASSTRGGQYF. CDR3 in DNA: TGTGCCAGCAGCACCAGGGGAGGGCAGTATTTT.

The rearrangement joins TRBV9 to TRBJ1-6, with 7 bases identical to TRBD1. V was pared by 4 bases and J by 5 bases, with 6 bases of the junction left unmatched. CDR1 and CDR2 (germline): SGDLS, YYNGEE. CDR3 length: 15 residues. This CDR3 reads CASSTWDSNNSPLHF. The CDR3 nucleotides are TGTGCCAGCAGCACCTGGGACAGTAATAATTCACCCCTCCACTTT.